These T cell receptor beta chains were read from a single sample in a study of T cell responses to AZD1222 COVID-19 vaccine. The method was immunoSEQ multiplex PCR; TCRdb's version includes in-frame clones alone and lacks a portion of them. Of 60,000 to 80,000 clones listed, around 90% are singletons. Specimen: peripheral blood, collected on day 0 of AZD1222 vaccination. The receptor source for this set is an adult in good health. CDR3s include the opening cysteine and the closing phenylalanine or tryptophan. Fields, in order: V gene, D gene, J gene, clone size, CDR3 protein, CDR3 DNA. D genes are given only for firm matches. Only part of the rows carry a size: once, few, many, or a class if the clone is expanded.

>TRBV5-1|TRBD2|TRBJ2-2|NA
CASSLALAGGPGELFF
TGCGCCAGCAGCTTGGCCCTAGCGGGGGGGCCCGGGGAGCTGTTTTTT
>TRBV5-1|NA|TRBJ1-1|NA
CASSLDMMNTEAFF
TGCGCCAGCAGCTTGGATATGATGAACACTGAAGCTTTCTTT
>TRBV11-2|NA|TRBJ1-2|NA
CATRERNGYGYTF
TGTGCTACCAGGGAACGGAATGGCTATGGCTACACCTTC
>TRBV18|NA|TRBJ2-1|NA
CASSRKGDTYNEQFF
TGTGCCAGCTCAAGGAAAGGGGACACCTACAATGAGCAGTTCTTC
>TRBV10-3|NA|TRBJ2-2|NA
CAISESGWSGTTGELFF
TGTGCCATCAGTGAGTCGGGCTGGAGCGGAACCACCGGGGAGCTGTTTTTT
>TRBV27|TRBD1|TRBJ2-7|NA
CASSLVQGAPYEQYF
TGTGCCAGCAGTTTAGTGCAGGGGGCCCCCTACGAGCAGTACTTC
>TRBV29-1|NA|TRBJ1-3|NA
CSVEANRAGNTIYF
TGCAGCGTTGAAGCCAACAGGGCTGGAAACACCATATATTTT
>TRBV18|TRBD1|TRBJ1-2|NA
CASSPDRAWGYTF
TGTGCCAGCTCACCGGACAGGGCGTGGGGCTACACCTTC
>TRBV6-5|TRBD2|TRBJ2-5|NA
CASSGGLAGAETQYF
TGTGCCAGCAGCGGGGGACTAGCGGGGGCAGAGACCCAGTACTTC
>TRBV6-5|NA|TRBJ2-2|NA
CASRGGELFF
TGTGCCAGCAGGGGTGGGGAGCTGTTTTTT
>TRBV10-1|TRBD2|TRBJ2-5|NA
CASSLGGLAGGQETQYF
TGCGCCAGCAGTTTGGGAGGACTAGCGGGGGGACAAGAGACCCAGTACTTC
>TRBV6-8|NA|TRBJ2-7|once
CASSKDSNEQYF
TGTGCCAGCAGCAAGGACAGTAACGAGCAGTACTTC
>TRBV2|TRBD1|TRBJ1-1|few
CASRQTGDNTEAFF
TGTGCCAGCAGACAGACAGGGGACAACACTGAAGCTTTCTTT
>TRBV3-1/TRBV3-2|NA|TRBJ1-1|NA
CASSHGGLNTEAFF
TGTGCCAGCAGCCATGGGGGGCTGAACACTGAAGCTTTCTTT
>TRBV11-2|TRBD2|TRBJ2-1|NA
CASSLEIGGVRFF
TGTGCCAGCAGCTTAGAAATCGGGGGGGTGAGGTTCTTC
>TRBV4-1|NA|TRBJ1-1|NA
CASSQLQGQNTEAFF
TGCGCCAGCAGCCAGTTACAGGGCCAGAACACTGAAGCTTTCTTT
>TRBV10-1|NA|TRBJ1-1|NA
CASSESGNTEAFF
TGCGCCAGCAGTGAGTCGGGGAACACTGAAGCTTTCTTT
>TRBV2|NA|TRBJ1-6|NA
CASSGYSPNSPLHF
TGTGCCAGCAGTGGGTACAGCCCTAATTCACCCCTCCACTTT
>TRBV4-1|TRBD1|TRBJ1-2|NA
CASSQDGDRTTSLANYGYTF
TGCGCCAGCAGCCAAGACGGGGACAGGACTACTTCACTGGCTAACTATGGCTACACCTTC
>TRBV12-3/TRBV12-4|NA|TRBJ2-1|NA
CASSPRPLVEQFF
TGTGCCAGCAGTCCCCGACCCCTTGTTGAGCAGTTCTTC
>TRBV5-3|NA|TRBJ2-2|NA
CARSGRRTNTGELFF
TGTGCCAGAAGCGGCCGGCGGACGAACACCGGGGAGCTGTTTTTT
>TRBV19|NA|TRBJ1-2|NA
CASSSHREGSGGYTF
TGTGCCAGTAGTAGCCACAGGGAAGGGTCCGGTGGCTACACCTTC
>TRBV18|TRBD1|TRBJ1-1|NA
CASSRQGRTEAFF
TGTGCCAGCTCACGACAGGGAAGGACTGAAGCTTTCTTT
>TRBV6-5|TRBD1|TRBJ2-7|NA
CASNGQGAREQYF
TGTGCCAGCAACGGACAGGGGGCGCGGGAACAGTACTTC
>TRBV12-3/TRBV12-4|NA|TRBJ1-5|NA
CASSFGDQPQHF
TGTGCCAGCAGTTTCGGGGATCAGCCCCAGCATTTT
>TRBV7-8|NA|TRBJ1-2|NA
CASSLMGSYGYTF
TGTGCCAGCAGCCTAATGGGGTCCTATGGCTACACCTTC
>TRBV18|NA|TRBJ2-3|NA
CASSGIRTDTQYF
TGTGCCAGCTCGGGTATCCGCACAGATACGCAGTATTTT
>TRBV5-1|TRBD1|TRBJ1-1|NA
CASRKTGGAWNTEAFF
TGCGCCAGCAGGAAAACAGGGGGCGCGTGGAACACTGAAGCTTTCTTT
>TRBV7-6|NA|TRBJ1-4|NA
CASSSEGGVNEKLFF
TGTGCCAGCAGCTCCGAGGGGGGGGTTAATGAAAAACTGTTTTTT
>TRBV11-2|NA|TRBJ1-2|NA
CASSPNRDRYGYTF
TGTGCCAGCAGCCCCAACAGGGACCGCTATGGCTACACCTTC
>TRBV7-2|TRBD1|TRBJ1-6|NA
CASSQRDRLNSPLHF
TGTGCCAGCAGCCAACGGGACAGACTTAATTCACCCCTCCACTTT
>TRBV19|NA|TRBJ2-1|NA
CASSIVGLNNEQFF
TGTGCCAGTAGTATAGTGGGCCTTAACAATGAGCAGTTCTTC
>TRBV18|NA|TRBJ1-6|NA
CASSPTQGRNSPLHF
TGTGCCAGCTCACCAACTCAGGGGAGGAATTCACCCCTCCACTTT
>TRBV10-2|NA|TRBJ2-4|NA
CASSEKRTLKNIQYF
TGCGCCAGCAGTGAGAAAAGGACACTCAAAAACATTCAGTACTTC
>TRBV10-3|TRBD1|TRBJ1-6|NA
CAIGTGPSPLHF
TGTGCCATCGGGACAGGGCCATCACCCCTCCACTTT
>TRBV30|NA|TRBJ2-2|once
CAGARTANTGELFF
TGTGCCGGAGCCAGGACCGCGAACACCGGGGAGCTGTTTTTT
>TRBV10-1|TRBD1|TRBJ2-2|NA
CASSESGQGSGELFF
TGCGCCAGCAGTGAGTCGGGACAGGGATCAGGGGAGCTGTTTTTT
>TRBV10-3|TRBD1|TRBJ1-2|NA
CAISVGRGGYGYTF
TGTGCCATCAGTGTGGGCAGGGGGGGCTATGGCTACACCTTC
>TRBV24-1|NA|TRBJ1-2|NA
CATSAGNYGYTF
TGTGCCACCAGTGCGGGTAACTATGGCTACACCTTC
>TRBV10-2|TRBD1|TRBJ1-5|NA
CASSPGQGARPQHF
TGCGCCAGCAGTCCCGGACAGGGGGCGCGACCCCAGCATTTT
>TRBV2|NA|TRBJ1-3|NA
CASSPTADGYSGNTIYF
TGTGCCAGCAGTCCCACGGCAGACGGATACTCTGGAAACACCATATATTTT
>TRBV2|NA|TRBJ1-1|NA
CASMVRENTEAFF
TGTGCCAGCATGGTCAGGGAAAACACTGAAGCTTTCTTT